This T cell receptor beta chain comes out of a study of cytomegalovirus exposure and HLA in healthy donors. Study conclusions and caveats: Later on, an analysis showed TCR association rates differing by HLA locus, with DRB1 the most and HLA-C the fewest. Accurate prediction of HLA-A and HLA-B alleles (for most subjects) was reportedly achieved from TCR beta sequences. As a later analysis showed, several of the most significant clusters appeared to be linked to common viral pathogens.

Germline CDR1 reads ENHRY; CDR2 reads SYGVKD. CDR3 size: 16 residues. The junction had 6 bases not matched to a gene; V was cut back by 3 bases and J by 6 bases. Of note for this clone: Its cognate antigen is unknown.

PCR amplification relied on 60 Vbeta primers (plus 13 Jbeta primers). The data were produced by immunoSEQ multiplex PCR, yet TCRdb's version contains in-frame clones alone and is incomplete. Of tens of thousands of clones in the sample, approximately 69% are singletons; the top ten hold about 22%. This receptor was identified in a woman in her forties or fifties in good health and CMV-seropositive. The rearrangement joins TRBV10-3 to TRBJ1-4; 11 positions agree with TRBD1. Material: PBMCs. In nucleotides, the CDR3 is TGTGCCATCAGTGATCCCCGGGACAGGGGGGATGAAAAACTGTTTTTT. This translates into CAISDPRDRGDEKLFF.